This T cell receptor (beta chain) was sequenced during a study of Tregs in tolerant kidney transplant recipients. As for this clone: The target antigen is unknown.

Thawed PBMCs were FACS-sorted into unstimulated CD4+CD25+CD127- regulatory T cells, CD4+CD25- non-regulatory cells, CD4 and CD8 cells. General observations from the study: Findings come from small patient numbers and require larger validation. The most relevant donor-specific Treg TCRbeta repertoire apparently came from expansion with activated donor B cells. Biological reproducibility was not directly addressed in this study.

Here immunoSEQ multiplex PCR was the method, and the copy in TCRdb shows in-frame clones only, minus some. The sample yields 80,000 to 90,000 clones, more than 90% seen once. This TCR was sampled from a human donor in good health. Sequenced material: CD8+ T cells from blood.

DNA for the CDR3: TGTGCCAGCAGCTTAACCTCACCGGGGAGCGGGAGTTCCACCGGGGAGCTGTTTTTT. It yields the protein CASSLTSPGSGSSTGELFF. V usage is TRBV7-9 and J usage is TRBJ2-2; TRBD2 agrees at 8 bases. Per germline, CDR1 SEHNR and CDR2 FQNEAQ (reference sequence). V lost 2 bases to trimming and J lost 4 bases; unmatched junction nucleotides: 15. This CDR3 is built from 19 residues.